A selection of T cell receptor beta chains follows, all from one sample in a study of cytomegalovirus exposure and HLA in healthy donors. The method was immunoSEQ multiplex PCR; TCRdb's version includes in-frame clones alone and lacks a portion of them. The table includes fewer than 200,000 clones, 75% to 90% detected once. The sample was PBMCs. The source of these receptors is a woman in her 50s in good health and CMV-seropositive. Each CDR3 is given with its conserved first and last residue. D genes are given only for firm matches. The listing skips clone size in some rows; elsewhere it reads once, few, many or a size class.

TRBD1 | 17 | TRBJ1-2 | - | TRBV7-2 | TGTGCCAGCAGCTTAACCCGGGACAGGGTTGATACCTATGGCTACACCTTC | CASSLTRDRVDTYGYTF
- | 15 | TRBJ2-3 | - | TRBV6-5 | TGTGCCAGCAGGGTTCGGGGGGCCATCACAGATACGCAGTATTTT | CASRVRGAITDTQYF
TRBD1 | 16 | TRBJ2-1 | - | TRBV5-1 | TGCGCCAGCAGCGTTCTCCCGGGACAGGGGTTCGATGAGCAGTTCTTC | CASSVLPGQGFDEQFF
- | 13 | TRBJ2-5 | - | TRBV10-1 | TGCGCCAGCAGTGAGTCGGGGGGTGAGACCCAGTACTTC | CASSESGGETQYF
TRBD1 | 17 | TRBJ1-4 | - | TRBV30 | TGTGCCTGGACGCGGGTTCCCGGACAGGGCCGTAATGAAAAACTGTTTTTT | CAWTRVPGQGRNEKLFF
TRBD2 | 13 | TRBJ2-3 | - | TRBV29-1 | TGCAGCGTGGACCCGGGGGGGGCAGATACGCAGTATTTT | CSVDPGGADTQYF
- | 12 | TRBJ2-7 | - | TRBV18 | TGTGCCAGCTCGGTCAGGGACTACGAGCAGTACTTC | CASSVRDYEQYF
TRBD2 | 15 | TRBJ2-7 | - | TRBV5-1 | TGCGCCAGCAGCTCCCCTAGCGGGAAGTCCCACGAGCAGTACTTC | CASSSPSGKSHEQYF
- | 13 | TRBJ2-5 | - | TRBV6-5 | TGTGCCAGCAGTTTCGAGTACCAAGAGACCCAGTACTTC | CASSFEYQETQYF
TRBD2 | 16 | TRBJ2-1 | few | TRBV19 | TGTGCCAGTAGTATAAATGGGCTAGCGGGATACAATGAGCAGTTCTTC | CASSINGLAGYNEQFF
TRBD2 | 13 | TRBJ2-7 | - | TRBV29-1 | TGCAGCGTAGACACGGGGGGCTCCTACGAGCAGTACTTC | CSVDTGGSYEQYF
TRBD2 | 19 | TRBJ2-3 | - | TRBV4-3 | TGCGCCAGCAGCCAAATGAGAAGCGGGGACTTTTTGGGAAGCGATACGCAGTATTTT | CASSQMRSGDFLGSDTQYF
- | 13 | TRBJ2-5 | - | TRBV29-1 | TGCTCCGTTTACGAGAGGGCAGAAGAGACCCAGTACTTC | CSVYERAEETQYF
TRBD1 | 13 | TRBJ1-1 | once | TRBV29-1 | TGCAGCGTTAGTCAGGGGGCGAACACTGAAGCTTTCTTT | CSVSQGANTEAFF
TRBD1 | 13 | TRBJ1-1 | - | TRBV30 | TGTGCTTCAAGGGACAGGGTGAACACTGAAGCTTTCTTT | CASRDRVNTEAFF